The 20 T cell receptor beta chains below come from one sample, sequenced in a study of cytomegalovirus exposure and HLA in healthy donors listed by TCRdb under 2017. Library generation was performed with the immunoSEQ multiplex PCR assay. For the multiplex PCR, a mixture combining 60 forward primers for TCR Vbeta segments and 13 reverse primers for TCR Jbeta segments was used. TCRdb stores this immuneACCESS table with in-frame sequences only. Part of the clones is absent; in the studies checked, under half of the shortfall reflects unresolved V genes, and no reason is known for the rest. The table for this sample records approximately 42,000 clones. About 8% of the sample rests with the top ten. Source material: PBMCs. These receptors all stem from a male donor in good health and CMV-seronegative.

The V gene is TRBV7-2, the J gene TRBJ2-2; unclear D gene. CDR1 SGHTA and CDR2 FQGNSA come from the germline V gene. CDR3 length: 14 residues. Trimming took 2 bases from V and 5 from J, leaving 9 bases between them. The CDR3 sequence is CASSLFSATGELFF. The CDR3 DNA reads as TGTGCCAGCAGCTTATTCAGCGCTACCGGGGAGCTGTTTTTT.

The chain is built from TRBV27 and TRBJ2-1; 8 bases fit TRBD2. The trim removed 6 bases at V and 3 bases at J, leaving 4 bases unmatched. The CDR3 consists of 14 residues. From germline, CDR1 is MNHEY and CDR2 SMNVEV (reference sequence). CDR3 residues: CASRFSGVYNEQFF. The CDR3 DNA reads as TGTGCCAGCAGATTTAGCGGGGTCTACAATGAGCAGTTCTTC.

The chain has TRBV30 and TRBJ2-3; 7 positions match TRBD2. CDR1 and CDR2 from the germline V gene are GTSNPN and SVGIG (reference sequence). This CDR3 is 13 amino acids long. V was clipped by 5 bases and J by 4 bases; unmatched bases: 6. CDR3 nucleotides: TGTGCCTGGCAGCAGCGGGAAGCAGATACGCAGTATTTT. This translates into CAWQQREADTQYF.

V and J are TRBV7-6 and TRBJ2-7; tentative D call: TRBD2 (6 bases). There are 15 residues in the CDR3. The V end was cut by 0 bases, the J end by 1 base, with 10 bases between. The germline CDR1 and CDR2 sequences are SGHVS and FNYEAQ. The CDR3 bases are TGTGCCAGCAGCTTAGCGGGAGGACCGTCCTACGAGCAGTACTTC. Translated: CASSLAGGPSYEQYF. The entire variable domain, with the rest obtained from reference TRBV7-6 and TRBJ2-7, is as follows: GAGVSQSPRYKVTKRGQDVALRCDPISGHVSLYWYRQALGQGPEFLTYFNYEAQQDKSGLPNDRFSAERPEGSISTLTIQRTEQRDSAMYRCASSLAGGPSYEQYFGPGTRLTVT.

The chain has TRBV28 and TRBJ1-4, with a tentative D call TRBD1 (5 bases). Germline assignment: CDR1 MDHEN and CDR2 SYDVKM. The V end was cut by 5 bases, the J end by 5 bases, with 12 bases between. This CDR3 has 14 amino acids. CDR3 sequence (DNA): TGTGCCAGCAGTACGAGACAGCTAAATGAAAAACTGTTTTTT. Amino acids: CASSTRQLNEKLFF.

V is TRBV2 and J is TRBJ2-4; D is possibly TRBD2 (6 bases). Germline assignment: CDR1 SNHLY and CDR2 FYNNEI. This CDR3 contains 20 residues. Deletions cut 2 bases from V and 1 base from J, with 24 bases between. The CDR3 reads CASSERFYLIGTAAKNIQYF. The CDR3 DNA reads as TGTGCCAGCAGTGAAAGGTTTTATCTAATCGGGACTGCGGCCAAAAACATTCAGTACTTC.

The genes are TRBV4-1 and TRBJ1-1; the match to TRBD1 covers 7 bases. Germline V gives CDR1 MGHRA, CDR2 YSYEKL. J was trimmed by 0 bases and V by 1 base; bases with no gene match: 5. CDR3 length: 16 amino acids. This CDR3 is CASSQVGDSMNTEAFF. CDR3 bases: TGCGCCAGCAGCCAAGTGGGGGACAGCATGAACACTGAAGCTTTCTTT.

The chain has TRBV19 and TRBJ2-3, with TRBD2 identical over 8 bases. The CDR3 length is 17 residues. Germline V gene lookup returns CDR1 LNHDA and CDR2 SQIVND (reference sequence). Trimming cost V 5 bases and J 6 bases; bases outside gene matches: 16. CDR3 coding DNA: TGTGCCAGTAGTCCCAATGGAAAGAGCGGGAGTTGGGATACGCAGTATTTT. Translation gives CASSPNGKSGSWDTQYF.

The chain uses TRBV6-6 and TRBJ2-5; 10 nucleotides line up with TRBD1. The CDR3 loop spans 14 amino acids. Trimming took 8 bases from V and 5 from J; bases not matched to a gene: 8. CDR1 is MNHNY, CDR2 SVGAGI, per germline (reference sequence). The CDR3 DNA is TGTGCCAGCGCGTTGACAGGGGGCCGGGAGACCCAGTACTTC. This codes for CASALTGGRETQYF.

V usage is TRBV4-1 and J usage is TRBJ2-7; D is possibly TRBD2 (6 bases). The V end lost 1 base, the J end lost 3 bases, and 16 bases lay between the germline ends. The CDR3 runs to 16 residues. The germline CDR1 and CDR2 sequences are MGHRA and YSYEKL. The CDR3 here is CASSQGWRDGVYEQYF. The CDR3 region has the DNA TGCGCCAGCAGCCAAGGATGGCGGGATGGCGTCTACGAGCAGTACTTC.

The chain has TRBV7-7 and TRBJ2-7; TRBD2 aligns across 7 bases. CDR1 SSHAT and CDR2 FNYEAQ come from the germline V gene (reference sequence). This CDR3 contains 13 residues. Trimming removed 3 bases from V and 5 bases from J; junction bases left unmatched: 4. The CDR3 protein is CASSLGLADEQYF. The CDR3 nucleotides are TGTGCCAGCAGCTTGGGGCTAGCGGACGAGCAGTACTTC.

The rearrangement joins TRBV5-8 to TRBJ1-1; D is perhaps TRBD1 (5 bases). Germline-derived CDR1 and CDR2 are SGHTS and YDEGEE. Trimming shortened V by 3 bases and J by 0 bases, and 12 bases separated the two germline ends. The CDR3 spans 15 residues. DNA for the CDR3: TGTGCCAGCAGCTCCAGACAGACGATGAACACTGAAGCTTTCTTT. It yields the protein CASSSRQTMNTEAFF.

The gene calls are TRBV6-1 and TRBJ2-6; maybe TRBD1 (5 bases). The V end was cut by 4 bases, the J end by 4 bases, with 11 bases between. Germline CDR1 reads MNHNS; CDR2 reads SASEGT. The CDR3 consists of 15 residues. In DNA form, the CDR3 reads TGTGCCAGCAGTGCAAGGGGTGACGGGGCCAACGTCCTGACTTTC. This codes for CASSARGDGANVLTF.

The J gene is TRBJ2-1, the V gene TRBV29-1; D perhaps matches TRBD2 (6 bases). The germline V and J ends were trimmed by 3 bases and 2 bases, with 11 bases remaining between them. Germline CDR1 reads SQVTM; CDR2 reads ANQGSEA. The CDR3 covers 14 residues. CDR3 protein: CSVDRSGPYNEQFF. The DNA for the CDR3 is TGCAGCGTTGATAGGAGCGGGCCCTACAATGAGCAGTTCTTC.

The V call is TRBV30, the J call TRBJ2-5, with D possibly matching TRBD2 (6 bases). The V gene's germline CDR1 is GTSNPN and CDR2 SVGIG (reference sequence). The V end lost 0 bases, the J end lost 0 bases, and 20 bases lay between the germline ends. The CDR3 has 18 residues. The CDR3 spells CAWSVQVVLGGHQETQYF. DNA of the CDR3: TGTGCCTGGAGTGTACAGGTCGTCCTGGGGGGTCACCAAGAGACCCAGTACTTC.

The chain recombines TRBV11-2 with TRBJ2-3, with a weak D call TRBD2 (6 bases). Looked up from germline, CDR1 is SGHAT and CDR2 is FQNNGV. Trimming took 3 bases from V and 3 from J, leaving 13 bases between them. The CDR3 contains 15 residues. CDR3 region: CASSLTGARTDTQYF. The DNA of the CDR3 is TGTGCCAGCAGCTTGACGGGAGCCAGGACAGATACGCAGTATTTT.

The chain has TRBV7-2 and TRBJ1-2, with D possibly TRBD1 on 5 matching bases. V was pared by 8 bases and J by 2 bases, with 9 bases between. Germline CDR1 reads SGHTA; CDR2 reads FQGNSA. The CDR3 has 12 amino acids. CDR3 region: CASVRQNYGYTF. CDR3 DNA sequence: TGTGCCAGCGTTCGACAGAACTATGGCTACACCTTC.

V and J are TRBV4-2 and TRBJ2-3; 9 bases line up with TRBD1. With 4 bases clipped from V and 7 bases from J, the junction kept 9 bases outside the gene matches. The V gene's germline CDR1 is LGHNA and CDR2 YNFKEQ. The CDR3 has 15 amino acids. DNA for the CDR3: TGTGCCAGCAGCCCCGGGACAGGGATTGTAAATACGCAGTATTTT. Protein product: CASSPGTGIVNTQYF.

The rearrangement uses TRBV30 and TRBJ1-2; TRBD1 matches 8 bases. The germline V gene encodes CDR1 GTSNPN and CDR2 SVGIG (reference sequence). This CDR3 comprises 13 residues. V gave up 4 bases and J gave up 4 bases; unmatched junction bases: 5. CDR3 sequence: CAWMAGGVYGYTF. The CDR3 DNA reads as TGTGCCTGGATGGCAGGGGGCGTCTATGGCTACACCTTC.

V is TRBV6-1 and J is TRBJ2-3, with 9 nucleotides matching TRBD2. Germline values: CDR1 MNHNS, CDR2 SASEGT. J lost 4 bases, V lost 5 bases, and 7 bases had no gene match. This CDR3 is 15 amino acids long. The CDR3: CASSLTSGTSDTQYF. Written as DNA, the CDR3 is TGTGCCAGCAGTCTGACTAGCGGAACTTCAGATACGCAGTATTTT.